The present TCR beta chain was sequenced within a study of blood T cell repertoires in COVID-19. In the original analysis: Amplification of reference gene primers provided the estimated nucleated cell counts. Sequenced by immunoSEQ multiplex PCR; TCRdb stores in-frame clones only, minus some. V, J and clone size were drawn from that table, and D and trimming were deduced from the DNA. The sample holds around 46,000 clones, around 90% seen once. The germline gives CDR1 SGHDN, CDR2 FVKESK. There are 14 residues in the CDR3. V dropped 1 base and J dropped 9; count of bases not matched to a gene: 5. The TCR sequence derives from a middle-aged man with acute or convalescent COVID-19. The chain couples TRBV14 to TRBJ2-2; 7 bases map to TRBD1. Input material: peripheral blood. This CDR3 reads CASSQGQGRRELFF. Here the CDR3 DNA reads TGTGCCAGCAGCCAAGGACAGGGTCGAAGGGAGCTGTTTTTT. The entire variable domain, with the rest obtained from reference TRBV14 and TRBJ2-2, is as follows: EAGVTQFPSHSVIEKGQTVTLRCDPISGHDNLYWYRRVMGKEIKFLLHFVKESKQDESGMPNNRFLAERTGGTYSTLKVQPAELEDSGVYFCASSQGQGRRELFFGEGSRLTVL.